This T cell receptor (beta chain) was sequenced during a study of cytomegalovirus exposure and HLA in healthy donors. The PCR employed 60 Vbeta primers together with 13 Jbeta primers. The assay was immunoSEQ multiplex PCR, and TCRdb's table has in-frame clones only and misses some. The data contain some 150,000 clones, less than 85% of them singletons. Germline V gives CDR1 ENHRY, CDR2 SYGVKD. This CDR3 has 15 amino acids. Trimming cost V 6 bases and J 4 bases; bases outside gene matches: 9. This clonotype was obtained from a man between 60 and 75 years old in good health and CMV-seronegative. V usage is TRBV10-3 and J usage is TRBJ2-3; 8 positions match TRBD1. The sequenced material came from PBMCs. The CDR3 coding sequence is TGTGCCATCAGAAGTCCAGGACAGGGTGCAGATACGCAGTATTTT. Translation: CAIRSPGQGADTQYF.